A single sample gave rise to the 7 T cell receptor beta chains below, sequenced in a study of Graves' ophthalmopathy and Graves' hyperthyroidism. Amplification of the TCR beta CDR3 regions used RNA transcripts (as template). The authors performed first-round RT-PCR with HTBI primers and then a second-round multiplex PCR. Using its own MiXCR run on the multiplex PCR reads, TCRdb lists one record per CDR3 protein. Of a few hundred thousand distinct CDR3 sequences listed, under 20% were seen once; the top ten hold more than 9%. Material: peripheral blood. These receptors were taken from an adult man with Graves' ophthalmopathy.

Note on this clonotype: At one end, the junction sequence differs from germline, possibly due to a read error. This chain joins TRBV12-5 and TRBJ1-1; a possible D gene is TRBD1 (5 bases). The CDR3 covers 12 residues. Looked up from germline, CDR1 is LGHNT and CDR2 is FRNRAP. The CDR3 region is CASGLGPEEAFF. Written as DNA, the CDR3 is TGTGCTAGTGGGTTGGGGCCTGAAGAAGCTTTCTTT.

This clonotype has ten or more counts. One junction end disagrees with the germline gene, perhaps due to a read error. CDR3 protein: CANSPRPTEETQYF. The CDR3 nucleotides read TGTGCCAACAGTCCGAGACCAACAGAAGAGACCCAGTACTTC. The V gene is TRBV12-3 or TRBV12-4, the J gene TRBJ2-5, with no clear D. The length of the CDR3 is 14 residues.

The chain couples TRBV6-1 to TRBJ2-2; 8 bases map to TRBD1. Per the germline V gene, CDR1 is MNHNS and CDR2 is SASEGT. The CDR3 consists of 14 residues. V shed 6 bases, J shed 6 bases, and the junction held 6 bases outside the gene matches. In DNA form, the CDR3 reads TGTGCCAGCAGCCGGACAGGGATCTCCGGGGAGCTGTTTTTT. It encodes CASSRTGISGELFF.

This clonotype came up many times. The chain links TRBV20-1 to TRBJ2-5; 12 nucleotides agree with TRBD1. From germline, CDR1 is DFQATT and CDR2 SNEGSKA (reference sequence). V shed 4 bases and J 3 bases; nucleotides not matched to a gene: 9. This CDR3 comprises 16 residues. The DNA of the CDR3 is TGCAGTGCTACCCCCCCGGGACAGGGGGCCGAAGAGACCCAGTACTTC. It is translated as CSATPPGQGAEETQYF.

This clonotype was observed at least ten times. The chain recombines TRBV4-3 with TRBJ2-7; 9 bases match TRBD1. Germline-derived CDR1 and CDR2 are LGHNA and YSLEER. The CDR3 spans 15 residues. V shed 0 bases and J 7 bases; nucleotides not matched to a gene: 7. DNA of the CDR3: TGCGCCAGCAGCCAAGATTGGGACAGGGTCGTTGAGCAGTACTTC. Protein product: CASSQDWDRVVEQYF.

This clonotype was detected many times. This CDR3 reads CASSLDWAGGNHEQYF. The CDR3 DNA reads as TGTGCCAGCAGTCTAGACTGGGCAGGGGGCAACCACGAGCAGTACTTC. The chain employs TRBV28 and TRBJ2-7, with TRBD1 identical over 8 bases. The CDR3 has 16 residues. Germline V gene data show CDR1 as MDHEN and CDR2 as SYDVKM. V trimming: 5 bases; J trimming: 5 bases; junction bases outside the gene matches: 14.

This clonotype was picked up a small number of times. The rearrangement joins TRBV7-2 to TRBJ1-2; TRBD1 is a possible D gene (5 bases). The CDR3 loop spans 14 amino acids. Germline CDR1 reads SGHTA; CDR2 reads FQGNSA. Trimming took 5 bases from V and 7 from J, leaving 17 bases between them. The CDR3: CASSPPGVPSGYTF. CDR3 DNA: TGTGCCAGCAGCCCCCCGGGGGTACCTTCTGGCTACACCTTC.